The rows below give T cell receptor beta chains drawn from one sample of a study of blood T cell repertoires in COVID-19. TCRdb's table, derived via immunoSEQ multiplex PCR, lists solely in-frame clones and lacks some. The sample contains roughly 200,000 clones, roughly 84% of which appear only once. Sequencing used peripheral blood. The source of these receptors is a human donor in a cohort sampled during active COVID-19. Each CDR3 is given with its conserved first and last residue. A D gene is named only where the DNA matches it firmly. Size tells how often a clone was seen (once, few, many) or the class of an expanded clone, and some rows leave it out.

>TRBJ1-1|TRBV3-1/TRBV3-2|once|-
CASSQETGGTEAFF
TGTGCCAGCAGCCAAGAAACGGGTGGGACTGAAGCTTTCTTT
>TRBJ2-7|TRBV11-2|-|TRBD2
CASSPPLAGGYEQYF
TGTGCCAGCAGCCCCCCACTAGCGGGGGGGTATGAGCAGTACTTC
>TRBJ1-3|TRBV10-2|-|-
CASSDGGFSGNTIYF
TGCGCCAGCAGTGATGGAGGGTTCTCTGGAAACACCATATATTTT
>TRBJ2-7|TRBV28|-|TRBD1
CASSPGQGAASEQYF
TGTGCCAGCAGTCCGGGGCAGGGGGCTGCCTCCGAGCAGTACTTC
>TRBJ2-6|TRBV3-1/TRBV3-2|once|-
CASSPYRGGANVLTF
TGTGCCAGCAGCCCGTACCGGGGGGGGGCCAACGTCCTGACTTTC
>TRBJ2-7|TRBV5-4|-|-
CASSLNPAGPYEQYF
TGTGCCAGCAGCCTCAACCCAGCGGGTCCCTACGAGCAGTACTTC
>TRBJ2-1|TRBV10-3|-|-
CAITQSNEQFF
TGTGCCATCACACAGAGCAATGAGCAGTTCTTC
>TRBJ2-1|TRBV12-5|once|TRBD2
CASGPPGLAGYNEQFF
TGTGCTAGTGGTCCCCCGGGACTAGCGGGGTACAATGAGCAGTTCTTC
>TRBJ2-1|TRBV6-6|few|-
CASTKDREGNEQFF
TGTGCCAGCACCAAGGACAGGGAGGGCAATGAGCAGTTCTTC
>TRBJ2-3|TRBV2|-|-
CASSEVSPSTDTQYF
TGTGCCAGCAGTGAGGTCAGTCCTAGCACAGATACGCAGTATTTT
>TRBJ2-4|TRBV28|-|TRBD1
CASSSGQGKNIQYF
TGTGCCAGCAGTTCGGGACAGGGTAAAAACATTCAGTACTTC
>TRBJ2-3|TRBV27|-|-
CASSPRGYGTDTQYF
TGTGCCAGCAGTCCCAGGGGCTACGGCACAGATACGCAGTATTTT
>TRBJ2-7|TRBV19|few|-
CASSIPGAYEQYF
TGTGCCAGTAGTATACCGGGGGCCTACGAGCAGTACTTC
>TRBJ1-1|TRBV4-1|many|-
CASSQEPRDNTEAFF
TGCGCCAGCAGCCAAGAGCCCAGGGATAACACTGAAGCTTTCTTT
>TRBJ1-1|TRBV6-5|-|TRBD1
CASSRGTANTEAFF
TGTGCCAGCAGCCGTGGGACAGCGAACACTGAAGCTTTCTTT
>TRBJ2-5|TRBV28|-|-
CASSFLTGNQETQYF
TGTGCCAGCAGCTTCCTGACAGGCAATCAAGAGACCCAGTACTTC
>TRBJ1-5|TRBV7-2|-|TRBD1
CASRPGDRGRLNSNQPQHF
TGTGCCAGCAGGCCCGGGGACAGGGGTCGTCTTAATAGCAATCAGCCCCAGCATTTT
>TRBJ1-1|TRBV19|-|-
CAMGGPEGAFF
TGTGCCATGGGAGGTCCCGAGGGGGCTTTCTTT
>TRBJ1-6|TRBV27|-|TRBD1
CASSTTDRGGRYIDSPLHF
TGTGCCAGCAGTACCACCGACAGGGGCGGGCGATATATTGATTCACCCCTCCACTTT
>TRBJ2-4|TRBV14|-|-
CASSPRVGDIQYF
TGTGCCAGCAGCCCCCGGGTGGGAGACATTCAGTACTTC
>TRBJ1-4|TRBV29-1|-|TRBD1
CSVRRDTGGGEKLFF
TGCAGCGTCCGACGCGATACAGGGGGAGGGGAAAAACTGTTTTTT
>TRBJ2-7|TRBV25-1|once|TRBD1
CASSESGGRYEQYF
TGTGCCAGCAGTGAATCAGGGGGCCGCTACGAGCAGTACTTC
>TRBJ2-3|TRBV11-1|once|-
CASSLSSRGRSDTQYF
TGTGCCAGCAGCTTAAGTTCAAGAGGGAGGTCGGATACGCAGTATTTT
>TRBJ1-5|TRBV5-5|-|-
CASSAYRVSNQPQHF
TGTGCCAGCAGCGCCTACAGGGTTAGCAATCAGCCCCAGCATTTT
>TRBJ2-7|TRBV6-5|-|TRBD1
CASSSDRGSYEQYF
TGTGCCAGCAGCTCAGACAGGGGCTCCTACGAGCAGTACTTC
>TRBJ2-7|TRBV11-3|once|TRBD1
CASKPGQGSYEQYF
TGTGCCAGCAAACCGGGACAGGGCTCCTACGAGCAGTACTTC
>TRBJ2-7|TRBV18|-|TRBD1
CASSSRTGLYEQYF
TGTGCCAGCTCATCTCGGACAGGACTCTACGAGCAGTACTTC
>TRBJ1-3|TRBV6-5|once|TRBD1
CASSYSGQGAGNTIYF
TGTGCCAGCAGTTACTCCGGGCAGGGGGCTGGAAACACCATATATTTT
>TRBJ2-7|TRBV28|once|TRBD2
CATSFSRTSDYEQYF
TGTGCCACCTCGTTTTCCAGAACTAGCGACTACGAGCAGTACTTC
>TRBJ2-7|TRBV6-1|-|-
CASSESPGDSYEQYF
TGTGCCAGCAGTGAATCACCCGGGGATTCCTACGAGCAGTACTTC
>TRBJ1-5|TRBV6-5|once|TRBD1
CASSYSDRGRPQHF
TGTGCCAGCAGTTACTCGGACAGGGGTAGGCCCCAGCATTTT
>TRBJ2-5|TRBV5-1|-|-
CASSPGTTRETQYF
TGCGCCAGCAGCCCCGGGACAACAAGGGAGACCCAGTACTTC
>TRBJ2-7|TRBV13|-|TRBD1
CASSPGQGPTYEQYF
TGTGCCAGCAGCCCGGGACAGGGCCCTACCTACGAGCAGTACTTC
>TRBJ2-7|TRBV10-2|-|TRBD2
CASRKTSGASYEQYF
TGCGCCAGCCGGAAGACTAGCGGGGCCTCCTACGAGCAGTACTTC
>TRBJ2-7|TRBV19|-|TRBD2
CASSGGGAPLPYEQYF
TGTGCCAGTAGTGGGGGAGGGGCCCCCCTTCCCTACGAGCAGTACTTC
>TRBJ1-1|TRBV6-2/TRBV6-3|few|TRBD1
CASSYRQGLTEAFF
TGTGCCAGCAGTTACCGACAGGGGCTCACTGAAGCTTTCTTT
>TRBJ2-1|TRBV10-3|-|TRBD2
CATDRGNSGGAYNEQFF
TGTGCCACAGACAGGGGAAATAGCGGGGGGGCCTACAATGAGCAGTTCTTC
>TRBJ2-2|TRBV7-9|-|-
CASSSPLEEIGELFF
TGTGCCAGCAGCTCCCCGTTGGAGGAAATCGGGGAGCTGTTTTTT
>TRBJ1-3|TRBV19|-|TRBD1
CASRTTGGPGNTIYF
TGTGCCAGTAGAACTACAGGGGGCCCTGGAAACACCATATATTTT
>TRBJ1-5|TRBV7-3|-|-
CASSFGGGGQPQHF
TGTGCCAGCAGCTTCGGAGGGGGGGGTCAGCCCCAGCATTTT
>TRBJ1-4|TRBV7-6|once|TRBD1
CATRGGTEGEKLFF
TGTGCCACTAGAGGGGGGACAGAGGGGGAAAAACTGTTTTTT
>TRBJ2-7|TRBV7-8|-|-
CASSLTTAAYEQYF
TGTGCCAGCAGCTTAACCACAGCCGCCTACGAGCAGTACTTC